This T cell receptor (beta chain) appears in the sequencing data of a study of T cell changes during pregnancy in multiple sclerosis. This table comes from immunoSEQ multiplex PCR, and its TCRdb copy is limited to in-frame clones, with some not included. The sample holds 100,000 or so clones, about 93% seen once. This CDR3 contains 15 residues. The specimen comprised peripheral blood, sampled in the first trimester of pregnancy. The sequence derives from a female donor with multiple sclerosis, enrolled in a pregnancy study. The rearrangement links TRBV21-1 to TRBJ2-7; the table's D call of TRBD2 was not tested on the DNA. TRBV21-1 is tagged as a pseudogene. The CDR3 reads CASSKGSGDTYEQYF. DNA of the CDR3: TGTGCCAGCAGCAAAGGTAGCGGGGACACCTACGAGCAGTACTTC.